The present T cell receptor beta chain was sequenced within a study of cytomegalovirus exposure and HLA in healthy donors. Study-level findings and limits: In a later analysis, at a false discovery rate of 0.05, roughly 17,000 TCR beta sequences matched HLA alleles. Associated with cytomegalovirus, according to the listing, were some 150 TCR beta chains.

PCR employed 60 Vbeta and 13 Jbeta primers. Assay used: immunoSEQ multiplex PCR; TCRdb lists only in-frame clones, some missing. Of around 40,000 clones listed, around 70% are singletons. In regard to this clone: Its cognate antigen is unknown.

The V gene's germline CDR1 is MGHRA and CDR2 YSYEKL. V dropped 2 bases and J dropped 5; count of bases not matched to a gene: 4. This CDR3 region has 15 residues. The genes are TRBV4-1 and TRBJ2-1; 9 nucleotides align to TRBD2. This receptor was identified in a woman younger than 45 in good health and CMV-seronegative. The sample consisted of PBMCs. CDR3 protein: CASSQTGLANNEQFF. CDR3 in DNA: TGCGCCAGCAGCCAAACAGGACTAGCGAACAATGAGCAGTTCTTC.